This T cell receptor (beta chain) was profiled in a study of glioma-infiltrating T cells (dated by TCRdb to 2016 to 2017). Some background on the complete study: Sequencing of TCR alpha- and beta-chain repertoires was performed on glioma tissue, on non-neoplastic brain tissue, and on matched peripheral blood mononuclear cells. To measure divergence between tissue and blood T-cell populations, each tissue-infiltrating repertoire was compared with the peripheral blood repertoire of the same patient. Three low-grade glioma patients, roughly eight primary glioblastoma patients and three non-glioma patients contributing non-neoplastic brain tissue were included in the paired cohort.

The paper's findings and limits, for the study overall: VJ-independent divergence between tissue and blood was lower than expected in non-neoplastic patients but higher than expected in all gliomas, particularly low-grade gliomas. Group comparisons were based on small numbers of patients: three non-neoplastic, three low-grade glioma and 7 to 9 glioblastoma patients. Tissue and blood shared very few CDR3 sequences, a result attributed to high CDR3 diversity and limited sampling.

CDR1 and CDR2 are read off the germline V gene as MNHEY and SVGEGT. Relative to germline, V is 3 bases shorter and J is 0 bases shorter, with 10 bases between their ends. Spanning cysteine to phenylalanine, the CDR3 consists of 15 amino acids. The CDR3 DNA has 45 bases and is translated from base 1. The iRepertoire nested amplicon-rescue multiplex PCR (arm-PCR) platform was used to amplify TCR alpha and beta CDR3 regions from RNA. The input for one-step reverse transcription and amplification was about 100-450 ng of either tissue mRNA or PBMC total RNA. After bead purification, a secondary multiplex PCR added Illumina adapters, and libraries were gel-purified between 200 and 400 bp. Libraries carried internal 6-nucleotide barcodes used for demultiplexing. Sequencing of the libraries was done on an Illumina MiSeq using 2x220 or 2x250 nucleotide paired-end reads. Per the authors' processing: Paired reads were merged using FLASH 1.2.11 and aligned with BWA-MEM to the GRCh37 human genome, and TRA and TRB reads were then extracted. V and J assignment used an IMGT-derived reference of cassette sequences and CDR3 motifs that included pseudogenes. Reads were translated in three frames, and productive CDR3s were defined as those with a C...FGXG motif and no stop codons. A clonotype was defined as a unique combination of a V-J cassette pair and a CDR3 amino acid sequence. Reads were filtered by Hamming distance, thresholded by each sample's sequence error rate in mapped regions. The public reads were quality trimmed at Q25 with fastp and then assembled into clones with MiXCR by TCRdb, keeping productive beta chains. Here each entry gathers all rows of one CDR3 protein and keeps the most common genes and DNA. TCRdb's processing, not the authors', yielded these V and J calls. The sample yields approximately 120,000 distinct CDR3 sequences; 20% to 25% were counted once. The ten most abundant clones make up 13% to 15% of the sample.

This clonotype was counted many times. Its antigen is not yet known. No much larger clone is present one base from it, and per-base qualities are unavailable. The rearranged chain carries TRBV6-2 or TRBV6-3 and TRBJ2-3, with an unclear D gene assignment. The sequence was collected from a human donor with low-grade glioma or glioblastoma, undergoing nonglioma brain surgery, or in good health (not recorded which). Sequencing was carried out using glioma tissue, nonneoplastic brain tissue, or PBMCs (not recorded which). The sequence in DNA is TGTGCCAGCAGTTATTCCCGACAAAGCACAGATACGCAGTATTTT. This encodes CASSYSRQSTDTQYF.